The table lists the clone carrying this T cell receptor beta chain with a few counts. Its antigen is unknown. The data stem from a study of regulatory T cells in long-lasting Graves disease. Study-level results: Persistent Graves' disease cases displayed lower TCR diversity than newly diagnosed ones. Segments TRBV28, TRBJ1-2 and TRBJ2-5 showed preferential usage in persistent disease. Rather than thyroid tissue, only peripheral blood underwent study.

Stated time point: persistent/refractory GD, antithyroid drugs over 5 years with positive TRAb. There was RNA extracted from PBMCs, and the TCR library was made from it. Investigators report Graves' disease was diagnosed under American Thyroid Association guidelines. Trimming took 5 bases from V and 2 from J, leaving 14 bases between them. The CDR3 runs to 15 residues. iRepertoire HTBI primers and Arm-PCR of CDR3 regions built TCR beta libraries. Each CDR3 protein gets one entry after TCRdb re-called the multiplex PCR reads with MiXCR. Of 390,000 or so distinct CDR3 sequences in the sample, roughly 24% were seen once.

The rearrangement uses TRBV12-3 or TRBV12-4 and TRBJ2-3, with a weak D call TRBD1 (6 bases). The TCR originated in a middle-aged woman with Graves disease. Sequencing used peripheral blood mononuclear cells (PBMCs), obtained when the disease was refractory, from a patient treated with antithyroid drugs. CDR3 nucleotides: TGTGCCAGCAGTACTACTCGGGACATCACAGATACGCAGTATTTT. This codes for CASSTTRDITDTQYF.